These T cell receptor beta chains were read from a single sample in a study of blood T cell repertoires in COVID-19. Only in-frame clones appear in the TCRdb table, and some are missing; sequencing was by immunoSEQ multiplex PCR. Seen here are some 390,000 clones, roughly 91% observed once, and the top ten hold 1.7%. Material: PBMCs or T cells enriched from blood (not recorded which). These TCRs come from a woman between 25 and 40 years old who had recovered from COVID-19. The CDR3 runs from the conserved cysteine through the conserved F or W. D genes are given only for firm matches. Part of the rows lack a size; the others show once, few, many or a class for expanded clones.

clone_size j_call d_call v_call cdr3_nt cdr3_aa
- TRBJ1-4 - TRBV29-1 TGCAGCGTTGAAGGGTCGGGGAGGAAACTGTTTTTT CSVEGSGRKLFF
- TRBJ1-1 - TRBV28 TGTGCCAGCAGTCGAGGGAACACTGAAGCTTTCTTT CASSRGNTEAFF
- TRBJ2-6 TRBD1 TRBV7-3 TGTGCCAGCAGTGGCACAGGGGGCGCTGGGGCCAACGTCCTGACTTTC CASSGTGGAGANVLTF
- TRBJ1-4 TRBD1 TRBV4-2 TGTGCCAGCAGCCCGACGACAGGGGGCAGTGAAAAACTGTTTTTT CASSPTTGGSEKLFF
- TRBJ2-7 TRBD1 TRBV28 TGTGCCAGCAGTTTAGCCATAAGTCTACGACAGGGCCCTACTACCTACGAGCAGTACTTC CASSLAISLRQGPTTYEQYF
- TRBJ1-2 TRBD1 TRBV10-3 TGTGCCGTAGGGGAGACAGGGAGGTATGGCTACACCTTC CAVGETGRYGYTF
- TRBJ1-1 TRBD1 TRBV30 TGTGCCTGGAGTGTACAGGGGGATGAAGCTTTCTTT CAWSVQGDEAFF
- TRBJ2-2 TRBD2 TRBV18 TGTGCCAGCACAAGTCTTGGGCAGGCTGGGACTAGCGGGATCAACACCGGGGAGCTGTTTTTT CASTSLGQAGTSGINTGELFF
- TRBJ2-1 TRBD1 TRBV11-2 TGTGCCAGCAGCTTAGCCCAGACAGGGGGTAATGAGCAGTTCTTC CASSLAQTGGNEQFF
- TRBJ2-1 - TRBV7-9 TGTGCCAGCAGCTTACTGACTAGTCTGCACAATGAGCAGTTCTTC CASSLLTSLHNEQFF
- TRBJ2-7 TRBD1 TRBV2 TGTGCCAGCAAACGACAGGGTGTAAGCTACGAGCAGTACTTC CASKRQGVSYEQYF
- TRBJ2-1 TRBD2 TRBV11-2 TGTGCCAGCAGCTTAACTAGCGGGCCTTACAATGAGCAGTTCTTC CASSLTSGPYNEQFF
- TRBJ1-3 - TRBV3-1/TRBV3-2 TGTGCCAGCAGCCGCCGCGATGGGAGGAACACCATATATTTT CASSRRDGRNTIYF
once TRBJ2-7 TRBD1 TRBV3-1/TRBV3-2 TGTGCCAGCAGCGACGGGACAGGGCGCGAGCAGTACTTC CASSDGTGREQYF
- TRBJ1-6 - TRBV5-4 TGTGCCAGCCAGACTGAGTATAATTCACCCCTCCACTTT CASQTEYNSPLHF
- TRBJ2-3 TRBD2 TRBV15 TGTGCCACCAGTAGCGTAGCGGGAGTTGGCACAGATACGCAGTATTTT CATSSVAGVGTDTQYF
- TRBJ1-5 - TRBV27 TGTGCCAGCAGTTTCGCGGGGTCGAGCAATCAGCCCCAGCATTTT CASSFAGSSNQPQHF
- TRBJ1-1 - TRBV5-8 TGTGCCAGCAGCTTGGACAGAAAAATGAACACTGAAGCTTTCTTT CASSLDRKMNTEAFF
- TRBJ1-2 - TRBV29-1 TGCAGCGTTGCGGTGGGCCGTGGCTACACCTTC CSVAVGRGYTF
once TRBJ2-4 - TRBV5-1 TGCGCCAGCAGCGAAAGGGGGGGCCTAGCCAAAAACATTCAGTACTTC CASSERGGLAKNIQYF
- TRBJ1-1 - TRBV9 TGTGCCAGCAGCTATAGGACTCACACTGAAGCTTTCTTT CASSYRTHTEAFF
- TRBJ2-1 TRBD2 TRBV7-3 TGTGCCAGCAGCTCCGAGGGACTAGCGACTGAGCAGTTCTTC CASSSEGLATEQFF
- TRBJ1-1 - TRBV9 TGTGCCAGCAGCGCCGCAAGGGACACAAGTAGAACTGAAGCTTTCTTT CASSAARDTSRTEAFF
- TRBJ2-7 TRBD2 TRBV4-1 TGCGCCAGCAGCCAAGGTGGACTAGCGGGTTACGAGCAGTACTTC CASSQGGLAGYEQYF
- TRBJ2-7 - TRBV7-9 TGTGCCAGCAGTGACTCCTCCTACGAGCAGTACTTC CASSDSSYEQYF
- TRBJ2-7 TRBD2 TRBV27 TGTGCCAGCAGTCCGCGGGGGGCAGGTATCGACGAGCAGTACTTC CASSPRGAGIDEQYF
- TRBJ2-7 TRBD2 TRBV27 TGTGCCAGCAGTCGGCACTTTAGCGGGAGCTACGAGCAGTACTTC CASSRHFSGSYEQYF
- TRBJ1-5 TRBD1 TRBV9 TGTGCCAGCAGCGTAGGGGACAGGGTGAGTCAGCCCCAGCATTTT CASSVGDRVSQPQHF
- TRBJ2-7 - TRBV5-8 TGTGCCAGCAGATCCGGGGAGCAGTACTTC CASRSGEQYF
- TRBJ2-3 TRBD2 TRBV19 TGTGCCAGTAGCAAAACCGGACTAGTCACAGATACGCAGTATTTT CASSKTGLVTDTQYF
- TRBJ2-5 TRBD1 TRBV7-6 TGTGCCAGCAGCGCGGGACAGGGAACGGTGCGGGAGACCCAGTACTTC CASSAGQGTVRETQYF
- TRBJ1-2 TRBD1 TRBV7-9 TGTGCCAGCAGCTTAGGTCGGGACAGGGGGATGGGCTACACCTTC CASSLGRDRGMGYTF
- TRBJ2-1 TRBD2 TRBV7-2 TGTGCCAGCAGCTTGATCCCCACGGGACTAGCGGGAGCTGAGCAGTTCTTC CASSLIPTGLAGAEQFF
- TRBJ1-1 - TRBV25-1 TGTGCCAGCAGAACAGAACTGAACACTGAAGCTTTCTTT CASRTELNTEAFF
- TRBJ2-7 TRBD2 TRBV4-1 TGCGCCAGCAGCCAAGATGGGCTAGCGGGACCCACCTACGAGCAGTACTTC CASSQDGLAGPTYEQYF
- TRBJ1-1 TRBD1 TRBV12-3/TRBV12-4 TGTGCCAGCAGTTTCCAGACAGGGGGCGTAGCTTTCTTT CASSFQTGGVAFF
- TRBJ2-7 TRBD1 TRBV19 TGTGCCAGTAGTCCGTCCGGGACAGCCTACGAGCAGTACTTC CASSPSGTAYEQYF
- TRBJ2-7 - TRBV28 TGTGCCAGCAGACCCGGGACACGGAATTACGAGCAGTACTTC CASRPGTRNYEQYF
- TRBJ1-1 - TRBV30 TGTGCCTGGACGGCAGGGCGAGGAGCTGAAGCTTTCTTT CAWTAGRGAEAFF
few TRBJ2-2 - TRBV7-2 TGTGCCAGCAGCGAAATTAGCGTCATCGGGGAGCTGTTTTTT CASSEISVIGELFF
- TRBJ2-1 TRBD1 TRBV27 TGTGCCAGCGGACAGGTAGTAAATGAGCAGTTCTTC CASGQVVNEQFF
- TRBJ2-5 TRBD1 TRBV7-7 TGTGCCAGCAGCCCGGACAGGGGAGAGACCCAGTACTTC CASSPDRGETQYF
few TRBJ1-2 - TRBV5-4 TGTGCCAGCAGCTTGGTTTCAGGGAGGGATGGCTACACCTTC CASSLVSGRDGYTF
- TRBJ1-3 TRBD1 TRBV6-5 TGTGCCAGCAGTCGGACAGGGGAGTCTGGAAACACCATATATTTT CASSRTGESGNTIYF
- TRBJ1-1 - TRBV10-1 TGCGCCAGCAGTGAGTCGGTTGCGGGGAAAGCTTTCTTT CASSESVAGKAFF
- TRBJ2-1 TRBD2 TRBV7-3 TGTGCCAGCAGCCTTAGCGGGGGGAACCACAATGAGCAGTTCTTC CASSLSGGNHNEQFF
- TRBJ2-1 TRBD2 TRBV2 TGTGCCAGCAGTGAAGCGAATAGCGGGGGGAATGAGCAGTTCTTC CASSEANSGGNEQFF
- TRBJ2-3 TRBD1 TRBV7-8 TGTGCCAGCAGCTTAGAGGGACAGGGGTCAGATACGCAGTATTTT CASSLEGQGSDTQYF
- TRBJ1-5 - TRBV27 TGTGCCAGCAGTTTATCGGCCGCCGGGTACAATCAGCCCCAGCATTTT CASSLSAAGYNQPQHF
- TRBJ1-1 - TRBV21-1 TGTGCCAGCAGCGACCGGGACAGGGGGCTGAACACTGAAGCTTTCTTT CASSDRDRGLNTEAFF
- TRBJ2-7 TRBD2 TRBV5-1 TGCGCCAGCAAGGCGGGAGGCGAGCAGTACTTC CASKAGGEQYF
- TRBJ2-7 TRBD2 TRBV13 TGTGCCAGCAGCTTACCCTCTAGCGGGGGACCCTACGAGCAGTACTTC CASSLPSSGGPYEQYF
- TRBJ2-1 TRBD2 TRBV9 TGTGCCAGCAGCGTAGCAATAGCGGGGGGGGTCAACAATGAGCAGTTCTTC CASSVAIAGGVNNEQFF
- TRBJ2-3 - TRBV10-3 TGTGCCGCACGGACTGGGAGCACAGATACGCAGTATTTT CAARTGSTDTQYF